The clone carrying this TCR beta chain was found many times. Its antigen is undetermined. This sample is drawn from a study of Graves' ophthalmopathy and Graves' hyperthyroidism. Study outcomes and limitations: Ophthalmopathy versus stable hyperthyroidism: 13-signature model gave roughly 88% sensitivity, 75% to 83% specificity. Blood was where most expanded thyroid clonotypes above 0.001 frequency also turned up.

The authors amplified TCR beta CDR3 regions from RNA transcripts. An opening RT-PCR round employed HTBI primers and preceded a second-round multiplex PCR. TCRdb processed the multiplex PCR reads anew with MiXCR; each CDR3 protein has one entry. The sample carries over 500,000 distinct CDR3 sequences, 22% recorded once. Stable hyperthyroid donors showed no ophthalmopathy during 18 months follow-up. The study excluded patients with other autoimmune diseases, uncontrolled infections, pregnancy or lactation. Trimming removed 4 bases from V and 4 bases from J, with 14 bases in between. Looked up from germline, CDR1 is SEHNR and CDR2 is FQNEAQ (reference sequence). The CDR3 covers 16 residues.

The receptor's source is a woman under 30 with stable Graves' hyperthyroidism. Some clones in this sample may be carry-over from other donors' samples. The sequencing input was peripheral blood. V and J are TRBV7-9 and TRBJ2-6; tentatively, D is TRBD2 (6 bases). CDR3 sequence: CASSSRAAGGANVLTF. The CDR3 coding sequence is TGTGCCAGCAGCTCCCGGGCGGCGGGGGGGGCCAACGTCCTGACTTTC.